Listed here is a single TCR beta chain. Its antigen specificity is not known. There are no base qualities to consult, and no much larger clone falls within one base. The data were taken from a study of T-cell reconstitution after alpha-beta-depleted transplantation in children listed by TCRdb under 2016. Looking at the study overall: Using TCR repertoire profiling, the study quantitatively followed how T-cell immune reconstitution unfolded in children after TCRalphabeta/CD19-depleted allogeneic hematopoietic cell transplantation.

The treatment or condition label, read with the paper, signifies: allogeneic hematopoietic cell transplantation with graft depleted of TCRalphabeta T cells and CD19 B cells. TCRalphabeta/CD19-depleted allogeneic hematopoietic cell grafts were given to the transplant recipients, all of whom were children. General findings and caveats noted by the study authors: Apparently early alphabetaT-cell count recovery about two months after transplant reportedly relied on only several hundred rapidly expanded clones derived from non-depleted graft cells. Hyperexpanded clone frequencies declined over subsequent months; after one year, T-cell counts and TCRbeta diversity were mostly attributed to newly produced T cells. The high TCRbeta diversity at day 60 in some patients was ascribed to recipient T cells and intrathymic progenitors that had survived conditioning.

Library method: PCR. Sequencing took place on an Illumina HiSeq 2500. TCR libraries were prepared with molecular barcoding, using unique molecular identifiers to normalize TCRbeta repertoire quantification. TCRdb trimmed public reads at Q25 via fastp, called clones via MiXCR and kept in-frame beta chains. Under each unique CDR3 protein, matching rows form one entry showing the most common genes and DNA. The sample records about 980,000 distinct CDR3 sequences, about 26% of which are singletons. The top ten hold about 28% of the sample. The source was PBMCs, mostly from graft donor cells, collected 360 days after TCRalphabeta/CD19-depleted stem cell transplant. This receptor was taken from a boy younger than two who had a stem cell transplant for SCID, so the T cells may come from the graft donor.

The CDR3 protein is CAIVRSSTDTQYF. The DNA sequence reads TGTGCCATCGTCCGGTCGAGCACAGATACGCAGTATTTT. Rearrangement joined TRBV10-3 to TRBJ2-3; no D segment can be confidently identified. V is reduced by 8 bases and J by 0 bases, leaving a spacing of 9 bases between them. CDR1 and CDR2 are drawn from the germline V gene: ENHRY, SYGVKD. From the cysteine through the phenylalanine, the CDR3 covers 13 amino acids. This entry keeps only the CDR3 DNA: 39 bases, framed from base 1.